The T cell receptor beta chain described here comes from a study of graft-versus-host responses after intestinal transplantation. Concerning this clone: Its antigen is as yet unknown.

Trimming removed 2 bases from V and 0 bases from J, with 11 bases in between. The CDR3 covers 16 residues. CDR1 MDHEN and CDR2 SYDVKM come from the germline V gene. Clones were sequenced by immunoSEQ multiplex PCR, and TCRdb holds only the in-frame ones, with some missing. The table shows around 100,000 clones, with 87% occurring only once. This TCR derives from a human donor who was the organ donor for an intestinal transplant. The chain recombines TRBV28 with TRBJ1-5; maybe TRBD1 (6 bases). Sequencing used unstimulated CD4+ T cells sorted from spleen or lymph node cells, obtained before transplant. The CDR3 DNA follows: TGTGCCAGCAGTTTAGGGAGCAGGGGTAGCAATCAGCCCCAGCATTTT. Protein product: CASSLGSRGSNQPQHF.